Listed here are 27 T cell receptor beta chains from one sample, sequenced in a study of Ad26.COV2.S vaccination and SARS-CoV-2 variants. The data were produced by immunoSEQ multiplex PCR, yet TCRdb's version contains in-frame clones alone and is incomplete. The sample has a few hundred thousand clones, around 90% seen once. The treatment: around 19 received Ad26.COV2.S at low or high dose, single or two shots; 5 received placebo; per-sample allocation not given. Collection of samples fell on day 63 after the first vaccine or placebo injection. Here the sequenced sample was peripheral blood, taken in a trial of Ad26.COV2.S vaccine versus placebo. The receptors originated from a person aged 18-60 years who received the Ad26.COV2.S COVID-19 vaccine or a placebo.

This chain connects TRBV9 to TRBJ2-5; D is unclear. This CDR3 is built from 14 residues. Germline CDR1 and CDR2: SGDLS and YYNGEE. V lost 0 bases and J 2 bases, leaving 8 bases between the germline ends. The CDR3 coding sequence is TGTGCCAGCAGCGTAGGCCCAGGACAAGAGACCCAGTACTTC. This translates into CASSVGPGQETQYF.

This rearrangement joins TRBV5-4 to TRBJ2-3; the match to TRBD2 covers 9 bases. The CDR3 sequence is 17 residues long. CDR1 is SGHNT and CDR2 is YYREEE in the germline V gene (reference sequence). With 0 bases clipped from V and 4 bases from J, the junction kept 9 bases outside the gene matches. The CDR3 here is CASSLEALRGGPDTQYF. The CDR3 coding sequence is TGTGCCAGCAGCTTGGAGGCTTTGCGGGGGGGCCCAGATACGCAGTATTTT.

The chain joins TRBV7-3 to TRBJ2-5, with D perhaps TRBD2 (6 bases). The germline CDR1 and CDR2 sequences are SGHTA and FQGTGA. Trimming pared 4 bases from V and 2 bases from J, leaving 11 bases between. CDR3 size: 14 residues. CDR3 loop: CASSSTGGQETQYF. Written as DNA, the CDR3 is TGTGCCAGCAGCTCCACCGGGGGTCAAGAGACCCAGTACTTC.

This sequence joins TRBV27 and TRBJ2-1; D call uncertain. The CDR3 spans 13 residues. V gave up 4 bases and J gave up 8 bases, with 12 bases separating them. The V gene's germline CDR1 is MNHEY and CDR2 SMNVEV (reference sequence). In DNA form, the CDR3 reads TGTGCCAGCAGTTGGGGTACCACGGATGAGCAGTTCTTC. Amino acids: CASSWGTTDEQFF.

The gene calls are TRBV5-1 and TRBJ1-1, with TRBD1 matching 9 bases. Losses at the gene ends were 4 bases for V and 1 base for J; bases not matched to a gene: 2. The CDR3 runs to 14 residues. Germline V gives CDR1 SGHRS, CDR2 YFSETQ. CDR3 residues: CASSQQGANTEAFF. DNA for the CDR3: TGCGCCAGCAGCCAACAGGGGGCGAACACTGAAGCTTTCTTT.

The chain has TRBV29-1 and TRBJ1-3; 7 nucleotides align to TRBD1. There are 13 residues in the CDR3. Germline V CDR1 and CDR2: SQVTM, ANQGSEA. Trimming cost V 5 bases and J 2 bases; bases outside gene matches: 3. The DNA of the CDR3 is TGCAGCGTTCTCCAGGGGGCTGGAAACACCATATATTTT. The encoded protein is CSVLQGAGNTIYF.

This clone was detected a few times. This chain joins TRBV5-5 and TRBJ2-5, with TRBD1 matching over 7 bases. Per the germline V gene, CDR1 is SGHKS and CDR2 is YYEKEE (reference sequence). The CDR3 is made up of 16 amino acids. Trimming at V came to 3 bases and at J to 3 bases, leaving 11 bases not matched to a gene. Here the CDR3 reads CASSYEPGTVKETQYF. CDR3 bases: TGTGCCAGCAGCTATGAACCCGGGACAGTGAAAGAGACCCAGTACTTC.

The rearrangement uses TRBV11-2 and TRBJ2-1; TRBD2 aligns across 14 bases. V lost 5 bases, J lost 3 bases, and 6 bases stayed unmatched. Germline-derived CDR1 and CDR2 are SGHAT and FQNNGV. CDR3 length equals 17 residues. In nucleotides, the CDR3 is TGTGCCAGCAGCATTGGACTAGCGGGGGGAAGCTACAATGAGCAGTTCTTC. This sequence encodes CASSIGLAGGSYNEQFF.

The rearrangement links TRBV19 to TRBJ2-7; no clear D. The V and J ends lost 3 bases and 5 bases respectively, with 11 bases between them. CDR1 LNHDA and CDR2 SQIVND come from the germline V gene (reference sequence). The CDR3 covers 13 residues. Written as DNA, the CDR3 is TGTGCCAGTAGTATCGATCGCGATAACGAGCAGTACTTC. Amino acids: CASSIDRDNEQYF.

This chain uses TRBV5-6 with TRBJ2-4; D remains ambiguous. Germline CDR1 is SGHDT and CDR2 is YYEEEE. Trimming shortened V by 0 bases and J by 2 bases, and 15 bases separated the two germline ends. CDR3 length: 17 residues. This CDR3 is CASSLEGFFFPKNIQYF. The DNA of the CDR3 is TGTGCCAGCAGCTTGGAAGGGTTCTTTTTTCCCAAAAACATTCAGTACTTC. The full variable domain, its missing parts supplied by reference TRBV5-6 and TRBJ2-4, is DAGVTQSPTHLIKTRGQQVTLRCSPKSGHDTVSWYQQALGQGPQFIFQYYEEEERQRGNFPDRFSGHQFPNYSSELNVNALLLGDSALYLCASSLEGFFFPKNIQYFGAGTRLSVL.

This sequence joins TRBV2 and TRBJ1-6; 8 nucleotides align to TRBD1. Germline V gene sequence: CDR1 SNHLY, CDR2 FYNNEI. This CDR3 has 14 amino acids. V shed 0 bases and J 8 bases; nucleotides not matched to a gene: 0. CDR3 sequence (DNA): TGTGCCAGCAGTGAAGCCAGGGGGCATTCACCCCTCCACTTT. Residues: CASSEARGHSPLHF. Using reference TRBV2 and TRBJ1-6 for the parts outside the CDR3, the full variable domain is EPEVTQTPSHQVTQMGQEVILRCVPISNHLYFYWYRQILGQKVEFLVSFYNNEISEKSEIFDDQFSVERPDGSNFTLKIRSTKLEDSAMYFCASSEARGHSPLHFGNGTRLTVT.

V and J are TRBV7-2 and TRBJ2-3; the match to TRBD2 covers 14 bases. In germline, CDR1 is SGHTA, CDR2 FQGNSA. V dropped 5 bases and J dropped 4; count of bases not matched to a gene: 8. This CDR3 is 17 amino acids long. The CDR3 loop reads CASSGKGTSGGSDTQYF. The CDR3 bases are TGTGCCAGCAGCGGGAAAGGGACTAGCGGGGGATCAGATACGCAGTATTTT.

The chain is built from TRBV18 and TRBJ1-2; D might be TRBD1 (6 bases). V lost 2 bases and J lost 2, with 9 bases in between. CDR3 length: 14 residues. Germline V gene sequence: CDR1 KGHSH, CDR2 LQKENI. The CDR3 region has the DNA TGTGCCAGCTCACCATACAGGGAAAACTATGGCTACACCTTC. It yields the protein CASSPYRENYGYTF.

This clone was counted a single time. The chain combines TRBV7-9 with TRBJ1-1; the D gene is possibly TRBD1 (5 bases). V was pared by 5 bases and J by 4 bases, with 14 bases between. Germline V CDR1 and CDR2: SEHNR, FQNEAQ (reference sequence). CDR3 length: 14 amino acids. CDR3 sequence reads: CASSPGGGSTEAFF. Written as DNA, the CDR3 is TGTGCCAGCAGCCCCGGGGGGGGGAGCACTGAAGCTTTCTTT.

The rearrangement links TRBV5-4 to TRBJ2-2, with TRBD2 matching 8 bases. V shed 7 bases, J shed 2 bases, and the junction held 4 bases outside the gene matches. The CDR3 covers 14 residues. CDR1 is SGHNT, CDR2 YYREEE, per germline (reference sequence). The chain's CDR3 is CASRGGINTGELFF. The DNA for the CDR3 is TGTGCCAGCCGCGGGGGGATCAACACCGGGGAGCTGTTTTTT. Drawing the rest from reference TRBV5-4 and TRBJ2-2, the complete variable domain is ETGVTQSPTHLIKTRGQQVTLRCSSQSGHNTVSWYQQALGQGPQFIFQYYREEENGRGNFPPRFSGLQFPNYSSELNVNALELDDSALYLCASRGGINTGELFFGEGSRLTVL.

The chain uses TRBV4-1 and TRBJ2-1, with D hard to call. The CDR3 is made up of 15 amino acids. Trimming removed 0 bases at V and 2 bases at J, with 8 bases between. CDR1 and CDR2 (germline): MGHRA, YSYEKL. DNA for the CDR3: TGCGCCAGCAGCCAAGAGGCTTCAGCCTACAATGAGCAGTTCTTC. Protein product: CASSQEASAYNEQFF.

This clone occurred a few times. The chain links TRBV2 to TRBJ1-2; D might be TRBD1 (6 bases). V gave up 8 bases and J gave up 4 bases, with 20 bases separating them. Germline-derived CDR1 and CDR2 are SNHLY and FYNNEI. The length of the CDR3 is 15 residues. CDR3 nucleotides: TGTGCCAGCCTCCCGGGGGCAGCCTCGCTCTATGGCTACACCTTC. It codes for CASLPGAASLYGYTF.

This clone was seen a single time. V usage is TRBV30 and J usage is TRBJ1-1; a weak D match, TRBD1 (5 bases). The CDR3 loop spans 8 amino acids. Germline V lookup: CDR1 GTSNPN, CDR2 SVGIG (reference sequence). Trimming pared 5 bases from V and 11 bases from J, leaving 6 bases between. DNA for the CDR3: TGTGCCTGGGGGGGGGCTTTCTTT. This gives the protein CAWGGAFF.

The rearrangement joins TRBV13 to TRBJ2-7, with D hard to call. Trimming took 4 bases from V and 6 from J, leaving 7 bases between them. Per germline, CDR1 PRHDT and CDR2 FYEKMQ (reference sequence). This CDR3 is built from 11 residues. The DNA for the CDR3 is TGTGCCAGCAGCTCTTTGGTCGAGCAGTACTTC. As protein: CASSSLVEQYF.

A single count supports this clone. The chain employs TRBV12-5 and TRBJ2-5; 7 nucleotides line up with TRBD2. This CDR3 is built from 15 residues. With V trimmed by 5 bases and J by 2 bases, 8 bases remained unmatched. Germline CDR1 reads LGHNT; CDR2 reads FRNRAP. CDR3 protein: CASGGGAGYQETQYF. DNA of the CDR3: TGTGCTAGTGGTGGTGGAGCGGGGTATCAAGAGACCCAGTACTTC.

The J gene is TRBJ2-3, the V gene TRBV5-1; TRBD2 agrees at 8 bases. CDR3 length: 14 residues. J gave up 2 bases and V 5 bases, and 4 bases lay outside the gene matches. The germline V gene encodes CDR1 SGHRS and CDR2 YFSETQ. The CDR3 loop reads CASSTGGNTDTQYF. CDR3 nucleotide sequence: TGCGCCAGCAGTACGGGGGGGAACACAGATACGCAGTATTTT.

The rearrangement uses TRBV4-2 and TRBJ1-3; D is unresolved. V was shortened by 0 bases and J by 4 bases, with 13 bases between the two germline ends. CDR3 size: 16 residues. Germline CDR1 reads LGHNA; CDR2 reads YNFKEQ. CDR3 nucleotides: TGTGCCAGCAGCCAAGATGCAGGCGGACTAGGAAACACCATATATTTT. Amino acids: CASSQDAGGLGNTIYF.

The chain joins TRBV15 to TRBJ2-1; 7 bases are a match to TRBD1. V dropped 7 bases and J dropped 2; count of bases not matched to a gene: 5. The CDR3 loop spans 14 amino acids. Germline-derived CDR1 and CDR2 are LNHNV and YYDKDF (reference sequence). CDR3 protein: CATTEGTAYNEQFF. In DNA form, the CDR3 reads TGTGCCACCACGGAAGGGACAGCCTACAATGAGCAGTTCTTC.

This clone was detected a few times. The J gene is TRBJ2-7, the V gene TRBV19; D is unresolved. Germline CDR1 and CDR2: LNHDA and SQIVND (reference sequence). V dropped 3 bases and J dropped 2 bases, with 14 bases sitting between them. CDR3 size: 15 residues. The CDR3 loop reads CASSMGAKIPYEQYF. The CDR3 DNA follows: TGTGCCAGTAGTATGGGCGCCAAAATTCCCTACGAGCAGTACTTC.

The gene calls are TRBV6-5 and TRBJ1-2, with D perhaps matching TRBD1 (6 bases). V lost 5 bases to trimming and J lost 0 bases, with 10 bases between them. The germline gives CDR1 MNHEY, CDR2 SVGAGI. The CDR3 totals 14 residues. The CDR3 here is CASSTGIANYGYTF. The CDR3 DNA reads TGTGCCAGCAGTACAGGGATCGCTAACTATGGCTACACCTTC.

The genes are TRBV4-1 and TRBJ2-1, with 12 bases identical to TRBD2. This CDR3 comprises 19 residues. V gave up 5 bases and J gave up 8 bases; unmatched junction bases: 19. Per germline, CDR1 MGHRA and CDR2 YSYEKL. CDR3 sequence: CASSTSWRLAGERWHEQFF. The CDR3 nucleotides read TGCGCCAGCAGCACTAGTTGGAGACTAGCGGGGGAGCGTTGGCATGAGCAGTTCTTC.

Concerning this clone itself: The conserved closing phenylalanine or tryptophan is absent in this CDR3, likely reflecting a read error. Because the CDR3's place on the DNA is in doubt, the DNA is left out and the CDR3 is given as listed by TCRdb. This chain joins TRBV5-5 and TRBJ2-7; the D call in the table, TRBD1, was not verified against the DNA. CDR1 is SGHKS and CDR2 is YYEKEE in the germline V gene (reference sequence). A total of 9 residues make up the CDR3, ends included. Here the CDR3 reads CASSPGTPY.